These 3 T cell receptor beta chains came from one sample sequenced in a study of B cell selection in AIRE deficiency. Libraries were prepared by immunoSEQ multiplex PCR; TCRdb keeps only in-frame clonotypes and omits some of them. The sample yields tens of thousands of clones, approximately 97% seen once. Conventional CD4 T cells were sorted as CD4+CD127+ cells. The specimen was conventional CD4+ T cells sorted from PBMCs. The receptor set was obtained from a human donor with AIRE deficiency.

V and J are TRBV29-1 and TRBJ2-1; the match to TRBD2 covers 7 bases. V dropped 6 bases and J dropped 5; count of bases not matched to a gene: 10. The CDR3 loop spans 14 amino acids. The germline gives CDR1 SQVTM, CDR2 ANQGSEA. CDR3 DNA: TGCAGCGTCTCACCCAGACTAGCCGACAATGAGCAGTTCTTC. It is translated as CSVSPRLADNEQFF.

The chain links TRBV18 to TRBJ1-3, with D unresolved. Trimming took off 5 bases at V and 1 base at J, with 9 bases between the two ends. This CDR3 is built from 14 residues. Per germline, CDR1 KGHSH and CDR2 LQKENI. Written as DNA, the CDR3 is TGTGCCAGCTCATCAGCGGCTTCTGGAAACACCATATATTTT. Translating gives CASSSAASGNTIYF.

V gene TRBV7-2 combines with J gene TRBJ2-1, with D possibly called TRBD1 or TRBD2 (6 bases each). CDR1 and CDR2 from the germline V gene are SGHTA and FQGNSA. The CDR3 has 15 amino acids. With 1 base removed from V and 5 bases from J, the gap between germline ends came to 12 bases. The CDR3 is CASSLGGALDNEQFF. In DNA form, the CDR3 reads TGTGCCAGCAGCTTAGGGGGGGCCCTGGACAATGAGCAGTTCTTC.